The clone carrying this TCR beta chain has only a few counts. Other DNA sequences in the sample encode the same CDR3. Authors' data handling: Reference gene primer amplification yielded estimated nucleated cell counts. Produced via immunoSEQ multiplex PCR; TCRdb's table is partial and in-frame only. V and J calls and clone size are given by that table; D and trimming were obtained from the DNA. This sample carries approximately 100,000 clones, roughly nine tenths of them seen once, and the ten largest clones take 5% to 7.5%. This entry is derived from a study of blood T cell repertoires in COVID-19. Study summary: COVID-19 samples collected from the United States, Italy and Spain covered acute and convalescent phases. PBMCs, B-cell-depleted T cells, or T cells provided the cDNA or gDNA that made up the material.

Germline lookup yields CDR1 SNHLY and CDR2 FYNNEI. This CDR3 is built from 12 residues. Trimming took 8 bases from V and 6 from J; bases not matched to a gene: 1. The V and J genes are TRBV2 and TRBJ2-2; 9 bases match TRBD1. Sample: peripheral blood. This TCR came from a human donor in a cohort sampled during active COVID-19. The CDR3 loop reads CASRQGAGELFF. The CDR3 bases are TGTGCCAGCCGACAGGGGGCCGGGGAGCTGTTTTTT. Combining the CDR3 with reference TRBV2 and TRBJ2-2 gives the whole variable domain EPEVTQTPSHQVTQMGQEVILRCVPISNHLYFYWYRQILGQKVEFLVSFYNNEISEKSEIFDDQFSVERPDGSNFTLKIRSTKLEDSAMYFCASRQGAGELFFGEGSRLTVL.